Listed here are 24 T cell receptor beta chains from one sample, sequenced in a study of Tregs in tolerant kidney transplant recipients. Mixed chimerism was transient after nonmyeloablative marrow transplants from related graft donors. Here immunoSEQ multiplex PCR was the method, and the copy in TCRdb shows in-frame clones only, minus some. Here the sample table reports approximately 30,000 clones. The sequencing used CD4+ T cells from blood (PBMCs), collected 24 months after the transplant. These receptors were collected from a human patient who received a combined kidney and bone marrow transplant. Some T cells may possibly be graft donor cells.

Concerning this clone: The CDR3 is cut off 3 residues early in the read; its end comes from the germline J gene. The chain links TRBV6-1 to TRBJ2-1; 13 bases agree with TRBD2. Germline-derived CDR1 and CDR2 are MNHNS and SASEGT. The CDR3 runs 19 residues. The ends lost 1 base at V and 0 bases at J; junction bases unmatched: 6. CDR3 sequence reads: CASSEGRGLAGNSYNEQFF. The sequenced part of the CDR3 DNA is TGTGCCAGCAGTGAAGGTAGGGGACTAGCGGGAAACTCCTACAATGAG.

As for this clone: The CDR3 is cut off 3 residues early in the read; its end comes from the germline J gene. The rearrangement uses TRBV7-3 and TRBJ2-1; no firm D call. CDR1 is SGHTA, CDR2 FQGTGA, per germline. This CDR3 contains 13 residues. Trimming removed 4 bases at V and 4 bases at J, with 8 bases between. The part of the CDR3 DNA that was read is TGTGCCAGCAGCTCCCCCGGGTACAATGAG. As protein: CASSSPGYNE. The whole CDR3 reads CASSSPGYNEQFF.

A remark on this clone: The read gets to within 3 residues of the CDR3 end, and the germline J gene fills in the rest. The V gene is TRBV19, the J gene TRBJ1-5; D possibly corresponds to TRBD1 (5 bases). V was shortened by 3 bases and J by 0 bases, with 15 bases between the two germline ends. CDR3 size: 17 residues. Germline-derived CDR1 and CDR2 are LNHDA and SQIVND (reference sequence). CDR3 loop: CASSIGTQRYSNQPQHF. The CDR3 bases that were read are TGTGCCAGTAGTATCGGGACTCAACGCTATAGCAATCAGCCC. The whole variable domain, filled in from reference TRBV19 and TRBJ1-5, reads DGGITQSPKYLFRKEGQNVTLSCEQNLNHDAMYWYRQDPGQGLRLIYYSQIVNDFQKGDIAEGYSVSREKKESFPLTVTSAQKNPTAFYLCASSIGTQRYSNQPQHFGDGTRLSIL.

On this clone itself: The read halts 3 residues ahead of the CDR3 end, with the missing end drawn from the germline J gene. The V gene is TRBV19, the J gene TRBJ2-3, with TRBD2 matching over 7 bases. Germline trimming cut 3 bases from V and 1 base from J; bases unmatched to any gene: 4. The CDR3 consists of 15 residues. In germline, CDR1 is LNHDA, CDR2 SQIVND (reference sequence). Incomplete CDR3 DNA: TGTGCCAGTAGTATCGCGGGAGCGGGCACAGATACG. Its translation is CASSIAGAGTDT. The full CDR3 is CASSIAGAGTDTQYF.

A remark on this clone: The read gets to within 3 residues of the CDR3 end, and the germline J gene fills in the rest. V gene TRBV5-1 combines with J gene TRBJ2-5; D gene uncertain. From germline, CDR1 is SGHRS and CDR2 YFSETQ. The CDR3 is made up of 14 amino acids. V was pared by 1 base and J by 2 bases, with 9 bases between. The part of the CDR3 DNA that was read is TGCGCCAGCAGCTTGCAGATAAGTCAAGAGACC. As protein: CASSLQISQET. The entire CDR3 protein is CASSLQISQETQYF.

With regard to this clone: The read stops 3 residues short of the end of the CDR3; the missing end is completed from the germline J gene. This sequence joins TRBV5-1 and TRBJ1-1; TRBD1 matches 7 bases. The ends lost 0 bases at V and 5 bases at J; junction bases unmatched: 7. Germline V gives CDR1 SGHRS, CDR2 YFSETQ. CDR3 length: 15 amino acids. Partial CDR3 DNA: TGCGCCAGCAGCTTGGAGGCAGGGGGGAGGACTGAA. It translates to CASSLEAGGRTE. The complete CDR3 sequence is CASSLEAGGRTEAFF.

Of note for this clone: From the germline J gene comes the end of the CDR3, since the read stops 3 residues before it. The rearrangement uses TRBV6-2 or TRBV6-3 and TRBJ2-1, with 12 bases lining up with TRBD2. Germline-derived CDR1 and CDR2 are MNHEY and SVGEGT. The CDR3 contains 16 residues. V lost 8 bases and J lost 9; bases outside the gene matches: 14. CDR3 in amino acids: CASAQPGLAGYGEQFF. The sequenced part of the CDR3 DNA is TGTGCCAGCGCGCAGCCGGGACTAGCGGGTTATGGTGAG.

Regarding this clone: The CDR3 extends 3 residues past the end of the read, so its final part is completed from the germline J gene. The chain combines TRBV2 with TRBJ2-1; D unresolved. Germline CDR1 reads SNHLY; CDR2 reads FYNNEI. The CDR3 is 13 residues long. Trimming cost V 5 bases and J 5 bases, with 10 bases left between them. The sequenced CDR3 bases are TGTGCCAGCAGTAGACCCAGGCACAATGAG. It encodes CASSRPRHNE. In full, the CDR3 is CASSRPRHNEQFF.

A remark on this clone: Read sequence stops 3 residues before the CDR3 end, and the germline J gene provides the missing end. V gene TRBV7-2 combines with J gene TRBJ2-3; D gene unclear. Trimming took off 0 bases at V and 0 bases at J, with 10 bases between the two ends. Germline loops: CDR1 SGHTA, CDR2 FQGNSA. The length of the CDR3 is 16 residues. The CDR3 bases that were read are TGTGCCAGCAGCTTAGCGGTTAGCAGAAGCACAGATACG. Amino acids: CASSLAVSRSTDT. The complete CDR3 reads CASSLAVSRSTDTQYF.

With regard to this clone: The read finishes 3 residues shy of the CDR3 end, and the germline J gene is used to complete it. This chain connects TRBV30 to TRBJ1-5, with no clear D. The V end was cut by 0 bases, the J end by 2 bases, with 5 bases between. The CDR3 contains 13 residues. Looked up from germline, CDR1 is GTSNPN and CDR2 is SVGIG (reference sequence). The CDR3 DNA, read in part, is TGTGCCTGGAGTGTAAGGGGCAATCAGCCC. It encodes CAWSVRGNQP. The whole CDR3 protein reads CAWSVRGNQPQHF.

Concerning this clone: The read ends 3 residues shy of where the CDR3 ends; the end is completed using the germline J gene. V usage is TRBV7-2 and J usage is TRBJ2-5, with TRBD2 identical over 10 bases. Trimming at V came to 2 bases and at J to 5 bases, leaving 5 bases not matched to a gene. The CDR3 loop spans 15 amino acids. Germline V gives CDR1 SGHTA, CDR2 FQGNSA. CDR3 region: CASSLQGLASETQYF. Incomplete CDR3 DNA: TGTGCCAGCAGCTTACAGGGACTAGCGAGTGAGACC.

As for this clone: Read data end 3 residues before the CDR3 end; the end is taken from the germline J gene. The chain joins TRBV20-1 to TRBJ2-1; weak D call: TRBD2 (5 bases). V was shortened by 3 bases and J by 1 base, with 22 bases between the two germline ends. The germline gives CDR1 DFQATT, CDR2 SNEGSKA (reference sequence). The CDR3 is 18 residues long. The CDR3 is CSARLDFLGASSYNEQFF. The part of the CDR3 DNA that was read is TGCAGTGCTAGGCTGGACTTCCTCGGTGCCTCGTCCTACAATGAG.

In regard to this clone: Read sequence stops 3 residues before the CDR3 end, and the germline J gene provides the missing end. The rearrangement links TRBV5-5 to TRBJ2-7, with TRBD2 matching over 9 bases. This CDR3 has 15 residues. The V and J ends lost 2 bases and 4 bases, in that order; junction bases with no gene match: 7. From germline, CDR1 is SGHKS and CDR2 YYEKEE (reference sequence). The CDR3 DNA, read in part, is TGTGCCAGCAGCTTTAACCTAGCGGGATTTTACGAG. It is translated as CASSFNLAGFYE. The full CDR3 reads CASSFNLAGFYEQYF.

On this clone itself: The read stops 3 residues short of the end of the CDR3; the missing end is completed from the germline J gene. The chain has TRBV20-1 and TRBJ1-1; D is unresolved. CDR3 length: 12 residues. V was clipped by 6 bases and J by 0 bases, with 8 bases between them. Germline-derived CDR1 and CDR2 are DFQATT and SNEGSKA (reference sequence). The covered CDR3 bases are TGCAGTGCAGGCCATATGAACACTGAA. Translation: CSAGHMNTE. The complete CDR3 protein is CSAGHMNTEAFF.

On this clone itself: The read falls 3 residues short of the CDR3 end, and the missing part is taken from the germline J gene. The chain links TRBV18 to TRBJ2-7; 10 bases map to TRBD1. This CDR3 spans 15 amino acids. CDR1 is KGHSH and CDR2 is LQKENI in the germline V gene. J gave up 3 bases and V 3 bases, and 5 bases lay outside the gene matches. CDR3 amino acids: CASSPTTGGDYEQYF. The sequenced part of the CDR3 DNA is TGTGCCAGCTCACCCACGACAGGGGGCGACTACGAG.

Remarks on this clone: With the read ending 3 residues before the CDR3 end, the germline J gene is used to fill in that end. V is TRBV29-1 and J is TRBJ2-1, with D perhaps matching TRBD2 (6 bases). In germline, CDR1 is SQVTM, CDR2 ANQGSEA. The CDR3 length is 14 residues. Trimming left V 4 bases short and J 0 bases short, with 10 bases between. The CDR3 is CSVAGLRSYNEQFF. CDR3 DNA (partial): TGCAGCGTTGCGGGACTCCGCTCCTACAATGAG.

Concerning this clone itself: The sequenced fragment ends 3 residues before the CDR3 boundary, so the rest is inferred from the germline J gene. The chain is built from TRBV29-1 and TRBJ1-1; D not certain. This CDR3 region has 16 residues. The V and J ends lost 3 bases and 2 bases respectively, with 19 bases between them. The germline V gene has CDR1 SQVTM and CDR2 ANQGSEA. The CDR3 protein is CSVDNSNRILNTEAFF. The DNA read from the CDR3 is TGCAGCGTTGATAATTCGAACCGAATACTTAACACTGAA.

About this clone itself: The read gets to within 3 residues of the CDR3 end, and the germline J gene fills in the rest. The chain combines TRBV30 with TRBJ2-1; TRBD2 aligns across 7 bases. From germline, CDR1 is GTSNPN and CDR2 SVGIG (reference sequence). The CDR3 is made up of 15 amino acids. V trimming: 0 bases; J trimming: 4 bases; junction bases outside the gene matches: 6. The CDR3 loop reads CAWSVDSGVYNEQFF. Partial CDR3 DNA: TGTGCCTGGAGTGTAGACAGCGGGGTATACAATGAG.

Turning to this clone: The read gets to within 3 residues of the CDR3 end, and the germline J gene fills in the rest. The V call is TRBV30, the J call TRBJ2-7; no firm D call. V gave up 5 bases and J gave up 2 bases, with 7 bases separating them. Germline CDR1 and CDR2: GTSNPN and SVGIG (reference sequence). There are 11 residues in the CDR3. The CDR3 DNA, read in part, is TGTGCCTGGCAGCTAGCCTACGAG. It encodes CAWQLAYE. The complete CDR3 reads CAWQLAYEQYF. Variable domain in full (rest from reference TRBV30 and TRBJ2-7): SQTIHQWPATLVQPVGSPLSLECTVEGTSNPNLYWYRQAAGRGLQLLFYSVGIGQISSEVPQNLSASRPQDRQFILSSKKLLLSDSGFYLCAWQLAYEQYFGPGTRLTVT.

As concerns this clone: From the germline J gene comes the end of the CDR3, since the read stops 3 residues before it. V gene TRBV7-2 combines with J gene TRBJ1-2, with 7 bases aligning to TRBD1. V was pared by 0 bases and J by 4 bases, with 5 bases of the junction left unmatched. The CDR3 contains 15 residues. Germline V CDR1 and CDR2: SGHTA, FQGNSA. This CDR3 is CASSLAQDRAYGYTF. CDR3 DNA, as far as it was read: TGTGCCAGCAGCTTAGCGCAAGACAGGGCCTATGGC.

Remarks on this clone: The observed sequence ends 3 residues before the CDR3 terminus, with the missing tail filled in from the germline J gene. V is TRBV23-1 and J is TRBJ2-7, with a weak D call TRBD2 (6 bases). TRBV23-1 is recorded as an ORF, its role being uncertain. V lost 3 bases to trimming and J lost 1 base, with 16 bases between them. There are 16 residues in the CDR3. CDR3 amino acids: CASSHLRDCLSYEQYF. The sequenced CDR3 bases are TGCGCCAGCAGTCACCTCCGGGACTGTCTGTCCTACGAG.

Worth noting for this clone: The sequenced fragment ends 3 residues before the CDR3 boundary, so the rest is inferred from the germline J gene. The chain carries TRBV7-8 and TRBJ1-6; TRBD1 matches at 9 bases. The length of the CDR3 is 15 residues. Trimming at V came to 0 bases and at J to 7 bases, leaving 1 base not matched to a gene. Germline CDR1 reads SGHVS; CDR2 reads FQNEAQ. CDR3 DNA (partial): TGTGCCAGCAGCTTAGCGGGACAGGGCAATTCACCC. Protein product: CASSLAGQGNSP. The whole CDR3 protein reads CASSLAGQGNSPLHF.

Turning to this clone: The CDR3 end falls 3 residues outside the read, so it is completed with the germline J gene. The rearrangement joins TRBV5-1 to TRBJ2-1, with 7 positions matching TRBD1. Germline V gene sequence: CDR1 SGHRS, CDR2 YFSETQ. The V segment lost 1 base and the J segment 0 bases; nucleotides outside the gene matches: 4. CDR3 length: 16 amino acids. The CDR3 here is CASSLTGDSSYNEQFF. CDR3 DNA, as far as it was read: TGCGCCAGCAGCTTGACAGGGGACAGCTCCTACAATGAG.

Incomplete CDR3 DNA: TGTGCCATCAGTGAGTTTCCTGCAACTAATGAAAAA. Its translation is CAISEFPATNEK. The whole CDR3 sequence reads CAISEFPATNEKLFF. V is TRBV10-3 and J is TRBJ1-4; unclear D gene. The DNA ends 3 residues before the CDR3 does, and the rest of the CDR3 is filled in from the germline J gene. This CDR3 comprises 15 residues. In germline, CDR1 is ENHRY, CDR2 SYGVKD. With 1 base removed from V and 0 bases from J, the gap between germline ends came to 6 bases.